This T cell receptor (beta chain) was profiled in a study of OX40 agonist ivuxolimab in advanced cancers. Study information: Three individuals attained partial responses, comprising one hepatocellular carcinoma case and two cutaneous melanoma cases.

Generated by immunoSEQ multiplex PCR, the TCRdb table keeps only in-frame clones and is missing some. The sample lists roughly 70,000 clones, around 90% occurring once. This clone was observed a handful of times. CDR3 length: 16 amino acids. Germline V gene lookup returns CDR1 MGHRA and CDR2 YSYEKL. Between the trimmed V and J ends, which lost 1 base and 3 bases, there was a span of 15 bases. The source material was CD4+ or CD8+ T cells sorted from blood, sampled in a trial of the OX40 agonist ivuxolimab. This clonotype was obtained from an adult with an advanced solid tumor such as melanoma, head and neck, liver or kidney cancer. The chain carries TRBV4-1 and TRBJ1-2; unclear D gene. In DNA form, the CDR3 reads TGCGCCAGCAGCCAAGCTGTGACCCGGGAAGACTATGGCTACACCTTC. Protein sequence: CASSQAVTREDYGYTF.